The 19 T cell receptor beta chains below all came from one sample that was sequenced in a study of cytomegalovirus exposure and HLA in healthy donors. The PCR employed 60 Vbeta primers together with 13 Jbeta primers. The repertoire was sequenced with immunoSEQ multiplex PCR; TCRdb's copy has only in-frame clones and lacks some. The sample has 150,000 or so clones, roughly 70% seen once; the top ten hold approximately 4%. The material sequenced was PBMCs. The receptors come from a man between 18 and 29 years old in good health and CMV-seropositive.

The chain uses TRBV7-9 and TRBJ2-7; 11 bases match TRBD1. Trimming at V came to 2 bases and at J to 2 bases, leaving 11 bases not matched to a gene. The CDR3 runs to 18 residues. Germline assignment: CDR1 SEHNR and CDR2 FQNEAQ (reference sequence). The CDR3 protein is CASSLKGWGQGGPYEQYF. The CDR3 DNA follows: TGTGCCAGCAGCTTAAAAGGTTGGGGACAGGGGGGTCCCTACGAGCAGTACTTC.

The rearrangement joins TRBV7-9 to TRBJ1-4; the D is unclear. CDR3 size: 12 residues. The V gene's germline CDR1 is SEHNR and CDR2 FQNEAQ (reference sequence). Trimming took 1 base from V and 8 from J, leaving 5 bases between them. CDR3 loop: CASSLGREKLFF. The CDR3 DNA follows: TGTGCCAGCAGCTTAGGGCGGGAAAAACTGTTTTTT.

The V gene is TRBV5-4, the J gene TRBJ2-3, with 9 bases matching TRBD1. Trimming removed 5 bases from V and 6 bases from J; junction bases left unmatched: 10. The germline gives CDR1 SGHNT, CDR2 YYREEE (reference sequence). This CDR3 spans 15 amino acids. CDR3 bases: TGTGCCAGCAGTGTGCCCGGACAGGGGTCCGATACGCAGTATTTT. Translation gives CASSVPGQGSDTQYF.

This clone has just one count. The chain carries TRBV15 and TRBJ2-5; TRBD2 might be the D (5 bases). CDR3 length equals 15 residues. Trimming took 2 bases from V and 2 from J, leaving 12 bases between them. Germline V gives CDR1 LNHNV, CDR2 YYDKDF (reference sequence). CDR3 region: CATSRPRGEQETQYF. Here the CDR3 DNA reads TGTGCCACCAGCAGACCCCGGGGAGAGCAAGAGACCCAGTACTTC.

The chain uses TRBV19 and TRBJ2-3, with 8 bases that match TRBD2. J lost 6 bases, V lost 6 bases, and 11 bases had no gene match. The CDR3 has 15 residues. Germline V gene sequence: CDR1 LNHDA, CDR2 SQIVND (reference sequence). This chain's CDR3 is CASRKTSGTADTQYF. CDR3 sequence (DNA): TGTGCCAGTAGAAAAACTAGCGGAACGGCGGATACGCAGTATTTT.

In this sample, this clone turned up once. The chain carries TRBV19 and TRBJ1-1, with TRBD1 as a possible D gene (5 bases). The CDR3 totals 13 residues. V shed 3 bases and J shed 3 bases, with 8 bases lying between them. Looked up from germline, CDR1 is LNHDA and CDR2 is SQIVND (reference sequence). CDR3 nucleotides: TGTGCCAGTAGTATCTTCAGGGACACTGAAGCTTTCTTT. Protein: CASSIFRDTEAFF.

This clone was found a few times. CDR3 nucleotides: TGTGCCAGCAGTCCGACAGGGGTGGATGGCTACACCTTC. Its protein is CASSPTGVDGYTF. The rearrangement links TRBV28 to TRBJ1-2; 8 positions agree with TRBD1. V shed 5 bases and J 6 bases; nucleotides not matched to a gene: 5. Per germline, CDR1 MDHEN and CDR2 SYDVKM. The CDR3 has 13 amino acids.

Comment on this clone: The same CDR3 arises from other DNA sequences in this sample as well. The chain joins TRBV5-1 to TRBJ2-2; no clear D. Germline V gene data show CDR1 as SGHRS and CDR2 as YFSETQ. The V gene lost 2 bases and the J gene lost 0 bases, with 5 bases spanning the gap. The CDR3 is made up of 14 amino acids. As DNA, the CDR3 is TGCGCCAGCAGCTTAGACACGAACACCGGGGAGCTGTTTTTT. This sequence encodes CASSLDTNTGELFF.

This clone was observed a handful of times. The chain recombines TRBV10-3 with TRBJ1-1; no clear D. The CDR3 length is 13 residues. The V end was cut by 8 bases, the J end by 2 bases, with 12 bases between. Germline lookup yields CDR1 ENHRY and CDR2 SYGVKD. CDR3 nucleotides: TGTGCCATCTCGCGGGGTAGTAACACTGAAGCTTTCTTT. Its protein product is CAISRGSNTEAFF.

This clone was recorded a few times. The chain employs TRBV9 and TRBJ2-1, with 12 bases fitting TRBD2. Losses at the gene ends were 0 bases for V and 4 bases for J; bases not matched to a gene: 5. This CDR3 has 17 residues. In germline, CDR1 is SGDLS, CDR2 YYNGEE. The CDR3 is CASSVVSTSGSYNEQFF. The DNA for the CDR3 is TGTGCCAGCAGCGTAGTTTCGACTAGCGGGAGTTACAATGAGCAGTTCTTC.

This clone was picked up one time. This chain uses TRBV20-1 with TRBJ2-3, with D possibly TRBD2 on 5 matching bases. Germline assignment: CDR1 DFQATT and CDR2 SNEGSKA (reference sequence). Trimming took 3 bases from V and 6 from J, leaving 7 bases between them. This CDR3 contains 11 residues. The CDR3 spells CSASGGDTQYF. In DNA form, the CDR3 reads TGCAGTGCTAGTGGCGGGGATACGCAGTATTTT.

The gene calls are TRBV5-1 and TRBJ2-7; 7 bases are a match to TRBD1. The CDR3 totals 16 residues. Trimming cost V 4 bases and J 1 base; bases outside gene matches: 11. Germline assignment: CDR1 SGHRS and CDR2 YFSETQ. This CDR3 reads CASSPGLSTGSYEQYF. The CDR3 DNA follows: TGCGCCAGCAGCCCAGGTCTCTCGACAGGGTCCTACGAGCAGTACTTC.

A few counts support this clone. The gene calls are TRBV15 and TRBJ2-5; 7 positions agree with TRBD1. The CDR3 spans 15 residues. The germline CDR1 and CDR2 sequences are LNHNV and YYDKDF (reference sequence). After removal of 1 base from V and 4 bases from J, the junction contained 6 bases not matched to a gene. CDR3 protein: CATSRGRGSGETQYF. CDR3 nucleotides: TGTGCCACCAGCAGAGGCAGGGGGAGTGGAGAGACCCAGTACTTC.

CDR3 DNA: TGCAGTGCTAGAAGCCTCTACGAGCAGTACTTC. Translation: CSARSLYEQYF. The rearrangement uses TRBV20-1 and TRBJ2-7; D is ambiguous. Germline V CDR1 and CDR2: DFQATT, SNEGSKA (reference sequence). This CDR3 is 11 amino acids long. With 2 bases removed from V and 3 bases from J, the gap between germline ends came to 5 bases.

V is TRBV4-1 and J is TRBJ2-7; 12 bases line up with TRBD2. Germline V gene data show CDR1 as MGHRA and CDR2 as YSYEKL. The CDR3 is 14 residues long. The junction had 4 bases not matched to a gene; V was cut back by 4 bases and J by 6 bases. The CDR3: CASSPTSGRFEQYF. For the CDR3, the DNA is TGCGCCAGCAGCCCGACTAGCGGGAGATTCGAGCAGTACTTC.

The rearrangement links TRBV6-1 to TRBJ1-5; possible D gene TRBD1, 6 bases. CDR3 length: 21 residues. V was pared by 2 bases and J by 2 bases, with 28 bases between. CDR1 MNHNS and CDR2 SASEGT come from the germline V gene. Here the CDR3 DNA reads TGTGCCAGCAGTGAATCGGGGGACTGGGGGGGCAAGGTTTATGGCAATCAGCCCCAGCATTTT. Amino acids: CASSESGDWGGKVYGNQPQHF.

The gene calls are TRBV29-1 and TRBJ2-7, with D possibly being TRBD2 (5 bases). Trimming shortened V by 4 bases and J by 6 bases, and 22 bases separated the two germline ends. The CDR3 is made up of 15 amino acids. The germline V gene has CDR1 SQVTM and CDR2 ANQGSEA. For the CDR3, the DNA is TGCAGCGTTGGGGGAGACATCCGCGGATGGGGCGAGCAGTACTTC. It specifies CSVGGDIRGWGEQYF.

V gene TRBV7-6 combines with J gene TRBJ2-1; the D gene is possibly TRBD2 (5 bases). V lost 4 bases and J 14 bases, leaving 12 bases between the germline ends. The V gene's germline CDR1 is SGHVS and CDR2 FNYEAQ. This CDR3 region has 11 residues. CDR3 region: CASSSGVEEFF. CDR3 DNA: TGTGCCAGCAGCTCCGGAGTGGAGGAGTTCTTC.

In this sample, this clone turned up once. The chain carries TRBV18 and TRBJ2-1, with TRBD2 identical over 8 bases. Germline V CDR1 and CDR2: KGHSH, LQKENI. The length of the CDR3 is 15 residues. V dropped 3 bases and J dropped 8; count of bases not matched to a gene: 9. CDR3 nucleotides: TGTGCCAGCTCACCGACTGGGACTAGTATCTATGAGCAGTTCTTC. Amino acids: CASSPTGTSIYEQFF.